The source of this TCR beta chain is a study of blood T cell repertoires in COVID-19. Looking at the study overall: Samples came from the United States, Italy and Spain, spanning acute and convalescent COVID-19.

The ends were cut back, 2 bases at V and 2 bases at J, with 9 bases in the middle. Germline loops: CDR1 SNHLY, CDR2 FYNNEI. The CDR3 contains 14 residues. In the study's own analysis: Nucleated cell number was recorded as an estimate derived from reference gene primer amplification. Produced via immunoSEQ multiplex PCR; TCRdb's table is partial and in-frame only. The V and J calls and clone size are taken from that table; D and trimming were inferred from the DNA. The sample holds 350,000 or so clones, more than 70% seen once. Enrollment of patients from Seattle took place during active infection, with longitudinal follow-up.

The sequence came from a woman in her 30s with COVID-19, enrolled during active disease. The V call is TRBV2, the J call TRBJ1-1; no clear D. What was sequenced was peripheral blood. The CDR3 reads CASSESGFNTEAFF. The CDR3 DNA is TGTGCCAGCAGTGAATCGGGTTTCAACACTGAAGCTTTCTTT.